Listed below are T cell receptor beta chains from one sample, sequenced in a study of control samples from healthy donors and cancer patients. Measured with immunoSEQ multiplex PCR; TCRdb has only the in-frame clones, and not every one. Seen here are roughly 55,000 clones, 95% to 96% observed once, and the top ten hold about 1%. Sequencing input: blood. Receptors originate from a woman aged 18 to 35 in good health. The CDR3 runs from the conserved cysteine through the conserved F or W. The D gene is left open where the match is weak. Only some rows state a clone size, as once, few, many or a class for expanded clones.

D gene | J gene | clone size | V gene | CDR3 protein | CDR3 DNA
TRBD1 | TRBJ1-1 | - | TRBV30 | CAWRGQGSGEAFF | TGTGCCTGGAGGGGACAGGGGAGTGGTGAAGCTTTCTTT
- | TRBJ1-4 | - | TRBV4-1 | CASSQGHRATNEKLFF | TGCGCCAGCAGCCAAGGGCACAGAGCAACTAATGAAAAACTGTTTTTT
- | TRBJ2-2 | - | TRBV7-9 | CASRKSGGDTGELFF | TGTGCCAGCAGGAAAAGCGGAGGGGACACCGGGGAGCTGTTTTTT
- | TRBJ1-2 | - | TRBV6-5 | CASSRSGQGYGYTF | TGTGCCAGCAGTCGCAGTGGGCAGGGATATGGCTACACCTTC
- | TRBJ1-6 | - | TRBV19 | CASSNRRRDNSPLHF | TGTGCCAGTAGTAACCGGAGGAGGGATAATTCACCCCTCCACTTT
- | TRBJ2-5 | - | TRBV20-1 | CSATVKETQYF | TGCAGTGCCACCGTGAAAGAGACCCAGTACTTC
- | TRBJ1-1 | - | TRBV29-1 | CSIKQGEGTEAFF | TGCAGCATCAAACAGGGAGAGGGCACTGAAGCTTTCTTT
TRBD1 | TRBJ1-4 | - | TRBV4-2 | CASSNPGQGTTNEKLFF | TGTGCCAGCAGCAATCCGGGACAGGGGACAACTAATGAAAAACTGTTTTTT
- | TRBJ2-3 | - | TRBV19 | CASSTPLALQGTDTQYF | TGTGCCAGTAGTACCCCCCTGGCCCTGCAAGGCACAGATACGCAGTATTTT
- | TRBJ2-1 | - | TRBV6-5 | CASSYPNNEQFF | TGTGCCAGCAGTTACCCCAACAATGAGCAGTTCTTC
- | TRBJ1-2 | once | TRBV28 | CASSDSVFGYTF | TGTGCCAGCAGCGACAGCGTTTTCGGCTACACCTTC
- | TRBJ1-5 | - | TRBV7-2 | CASSLSSQNNQPQHF | TGTGCCAGCAGCTTATCTTCACAGAACAATCAGCCCCAGCATTTT
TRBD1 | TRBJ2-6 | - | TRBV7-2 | CASREGQGTVSGANVLTF | TGTGCCAGCAGGGAGGGACAGGGGACCGTCTCTGGGGCCAACGTCCTGACTTTC
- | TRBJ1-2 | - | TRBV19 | CANPPVKTQEANYGYTF | TGTGCCAACCCGCCGGTAAAAACCCAGGAGGCTAACTATGGCTACACCTTC
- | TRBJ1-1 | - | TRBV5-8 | CASSQDHTEAFF | TGTGCCAGCAGCCAAGACCACACTGAAGCTTTCTTT
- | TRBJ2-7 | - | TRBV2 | CASKGLGFEQYF | TGTGCCAGCAAAGGGTTGGGGTTCGAGCAGTACTTC